A single sample gave rise to the 11 T cell receptor beta chains below, sequenced in a study of lymphopenia after photon versus proton radiotherapy. Only in-frame clones appear in the TCRdb table, and some are missing; sequencing was by immunoSEQ multiplex PCR. Among roughly 22,000 clones listed, 80% to 85% were seen once. Sequencing was performed on peripheral blood, taken from a patient treated with proton-based radiotherapy. These receptor sequences come from a woman in her seventies with pancreatic cancer.

This chain's CDR3 is CASSLSKGSQPQHF. CDR3 nucleotides: TGTGCCAGCAGTTTATCGAAAGGTAGTCAGCCCCAGCATTTT. V usage is TRBV27 and J usage is TRBJ1-5; D not resolved. The germline V and J ends were trimmed by 0 bases and 6 bases, with 9 bases remaining between them. Germline V CDR1 and CDR2: MNHEY, SMNVEV (reference sequence). This CDR3 has 14 residues.

The chain couples TRBV5-3 to TRBJ2-6, with a weak D call TRBD1 (6 bases). Being an ORF, TRBV5-3 has a function that is uncertain. Trimming cost V 4 bases and J 0 bases, with 17 bases left between them. The CDR3 is 18 amino acids. CDR3 in DNA: TGTGCCAGAAGCCATTCAGGGGCTAAATGCTCTGGGGCCAACGTCCTGACTTTC. It specifies CARSHSGAKCSGANVLTF.

There are a few counts of this clone. V gene TRBV29-1 combines with J gene TRBJ1-1; 8 bases line up with TRBD1. CDR1 SQVTM and CDR2 ANQGSEA come from the germline V gene. V dropped 3 bases and J dropped 4; count of bases not matched to a gene: 4. The CDR3 runs 13 residues. CDR3 in DNA: TGCAGCGTTGACGGGCAGGGGGCCACTGAAGCTTTCTTT. Translating gives CSVDGQGATEAFF.

This clone has a handful of counts. Here the CDR3 reads CASSIEPPRTSGSPYEQYF. CDR3 coding DNA: TGTGCCAGTAGTATAGAACCTCCCCGGACTAGCGGGAGCCCCTACGAGCAGTACTTC. The V call is TRBV19, the J call TRBJ2-7; 13 nucleotides align to TRBD2. This CDR3 has 19 residues. Trimming took 0 bases from V and 2 from J; bases not matched to a gene: 10. Germline assignment: CDR1 LNHDA and CDR2 SQIVND (reference sequence).

The V call is TRBV7-8, the J call TRBJ1-6; D not resolved. The CDR3 is made up of 15 amino acids. V lost 1 base and J 7 bases, leaving 11 bases between the germline ends. CDR1 is SGHVS and CDR2 is FQNEAQ in the germline V gene. CDR3 region: CASSLVGEWNSPLHF. CDR3 nucleotide sequence: TGTGCCAGCAGCTTAGTGGGCGAATGGAATTCACCCCTCCACTTT.

The J gene is TRBJ1-1, the V gene TRBV19; D ambiguous. V was clipped by 8 bases and J by 3 bases, with 13 bases between them. Germline CDR1 reads LNHDA; CDR2 reads SQIVND (reference sequence). There are 13 residues in the CDR3. DNA for the CDR3: TGTGCCAGTCGAGGCCCTAGGGACACTGAAGCTTTCTTT. It is translated as CASRGPRDTEAFF.

CDR3 sequence (DNA): TGTGCCAGCAGGAAGTTAGTTCGGGATAGCACAGATACGCAGTATTTT. This sequence encodes CASRKLVRDSTDTQYF. The rearrangement links TRBV27 to TRBJ2-3, with a possible D match to TRBD2 (5 bases). CDR1 is MNHEY and CDR2 is SMNVEV in the germline V gene (reference sequence). This CDR3 is 16 amino acids long. Trimming removed 6 bases at V and 0 bases at J, with 16 bases between.

The chain uses TRBV10-3 and TRBJ2-3; D uncertain. V gave up 2 bases and J gave up 2 bases, with 8 bases separating them. The CDR3 is 14 amino acids. CDR1 ENHRY and CDR2 SYGVKD come from the germline V gene. The CDR3 here is CAISEEATTDTQYF. CDR3 nucleotide sequence: TGTGCCATCAGTGAGGAAGCCACCACAGATACGCAGTATTTT.

This chain links TRBV25-1 with TRBJ2-7; 11 bases match TRBD1. J lost 4 bases, V lost 6 bases, and 5 bases had no gene match. There are 14 residues in the CDR3. Germline lookup yields CDR1 MGHDK and CDR2 SYGVNS. The DNA of the CDR3 is TGTGCCAGCAGGGAGGACAGGGGGCTTTACGAGCAGTACTTC. Amino acids: CASREDRGLYEQYF.

This clone was counted between two and nine times. This chain links TRBV14 with TRBJ2-7; tentative D call: TRBD1 (5 bases). Per germline, CDR1 SGHDN and CDR2 FVKESK. Trimming took off 5 bases at V and 3 bases at J, with 14 bases between the two ends. The length of the CDR3 is 14 residues. CDR3 sequence (DNA): TGTGCCAGCAGCGATCAGGGAATTGGCTACGAGCAGTACTTC. Its protein product is CASSDQGIGYEQYF.

V and J are TRBV27 and TRBJ1-3; D is ambiguous. Trimming shortened V by 5 bases and J by 0 bases, and 11 bases separated the two germline ends. Germline V gene lookup returns CDR1 MNHEY and CDR2 SMNVEV (reference sequence). The length of the CDR3 is 15 residues. CDR3 sequence (DNA): TGTGCCAGCAGTCTCACATACAGCTCTGGAAACACCATATATTTT. Residues: CASSLTYSSGNTIYF.